This paragraph reports one T cell receptor beta chain. The sample originates from a study of T cells expressing NK-cell markers. After re-calling the 5' RACE reads, TCRdb lists one entry per CDR3 protein, DNA absent. In all, the sample yields over 350,000 distinct CDR3 sequences. The sequence was obtained from a woman between 50 and 59 years old in good health. Source material: blood T cells: a sorted CD56 or NKG2C T cell subset, CD4+ or CD8+ T cells, or bulk PBMC T cells (not recorded which).

This CDR3 reads CASSRGVAGPGGETQYF. This chain uses TRBV5-6 with TRBJ2-5; the TRBD2 assignment by TCRdb is unverifiable without DNA. The germline CDR1 and CDR2 sequences are SGHDT and YYEEEE. The CDR3 extends over 17 amino acids.